This T cell receptor beta chain is from a study of spatial heterogeneity in lung cancer. This clonotype was counted at least ten times. TCRdb processed the 5' RACE reads anew with MiXCR; each CDR3 protein has one entry. The profile shows roughly 48,000 distinct CDR3 sequences, roughly 5% of them singletons. Trimming took 2 bases from V and 4 from J, leaving 13 bases between them. CDR1 is DFQATT, CDR2 SNEGSKA, per germline (reference sequence). The CDR3 totals 14 residues. Time point here: sample taken at primary tumor resection. Sequencing covered unsorted whole RNA taken from tumor, nontumor lung or frozen PBMC.

The source material was PBMCs, sampled at surgery. This receptor was identified in a male donor with early-stage non-small cell lung cancer. The chain couples TRBV20-1 to TRBJ2-3, with D possibly being TRBD2 (6 bases). CDR3 region: CSARPRRRADTQYF. The CDR3 DNA reads as TGCAGTGCTAGACCCCGCCGGAGGGCAGATACGCAGTATTTT.